This T cell receptor (beta chain) was identified during a study of blood T cell repertoires in COVID-19. The age range of participants was about 18 to 100 years, with residence in about two dozen US areas. Each participant's cohort was designated according to participant-reported clinical history. Recovered participants had two consecutive negative NP/OP PCR tests, healthcare professional clearance, or symptom resolution. Methods used by the authors: Reference gene primers were amplified, and this amplification served to estimate nucleated cell counts. Measured with immunoSEQ multiplex PCR; TCRdb has only the in-frame clones, and not every one. V and J calls plus clone size are reproduced from that table; the DNA served to infer D and trimming. This sample has some 260,000 clones, with about nine tenths found just once. The V gene lost 8 bases and the J gene lost 3 bases, with 13 bases spanning the gap. Per the germline V gene, CDR1 is SNHLY and CDR2 is FYNNEI. This CDR3 comprises 13 residues.

The genes are TRBV2 and TRBJ1-1, with D possibly TRBD1 on 5 matching bases. What was sequenced was PBMCs or T cells enriched from blood (not recorded which). The sequence came from a middle-aged man who had recovered from COVID-19. As DNA, the CDR3 is TGTGCCAGCGGGGCAGGGAGGCACACTGAAGCTTTCTTT. As protein: CASGAGRHTEAFF.